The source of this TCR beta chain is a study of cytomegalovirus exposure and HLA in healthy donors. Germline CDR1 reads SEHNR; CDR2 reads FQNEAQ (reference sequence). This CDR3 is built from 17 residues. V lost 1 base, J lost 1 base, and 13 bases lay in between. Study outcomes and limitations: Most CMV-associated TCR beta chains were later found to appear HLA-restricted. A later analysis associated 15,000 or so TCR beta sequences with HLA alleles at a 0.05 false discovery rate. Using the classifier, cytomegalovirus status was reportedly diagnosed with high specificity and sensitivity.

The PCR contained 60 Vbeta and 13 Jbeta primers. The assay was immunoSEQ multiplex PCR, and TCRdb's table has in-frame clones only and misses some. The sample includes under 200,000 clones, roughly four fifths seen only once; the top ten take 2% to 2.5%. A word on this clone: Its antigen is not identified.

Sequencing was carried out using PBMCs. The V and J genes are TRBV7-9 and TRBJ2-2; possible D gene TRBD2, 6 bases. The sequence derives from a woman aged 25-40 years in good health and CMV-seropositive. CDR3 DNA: TGTGCCAGCAGCTTAGATTTGACCGGGGGGAACACCGGGGAGCTGTTTTTT. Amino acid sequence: CASSLDLTGGNTGELFF.